This is a list of T cell receptor beta chains from one sample in a study of cytomegalovirus exposure and HLA in healthy donors. Assay used: immunoSEQ multiplex PCR; TCRdb lists only in-frame clones, some missing. The sample lists around 180,000 clones, roughly 80% occurring once. Source material: PBMCs. The receptors were sampled from a male donor in good health and CMV-seronegative. CDR3s include the opening cysteine and the closing phenylalanine or tryptophan. The D gene is left open where the match is weak. Expanded clones are given a class, and other clones once, few, many or no size at all.

cdr3_aa: CASSASVSTDTQYF
cdr3_nt: TGTGCCAGCAGTGCTAGCGTTAGCACAGATACGCAGTATTTT
d_call: NA
v_call: TRBV6-5
clone_size: NA
j_call: TRBJ2-3

cdr3_aa: CASSKTGDTGELFF
cdr3_nt: TGCGCCAGCAGCAAGACAGGGGACACCGGGGAGCTGTTTTTT
d_call: TRBD1
v_call: TRBV5-1
clone_size: NA
j_call: TRBJ2-2

cdr3_aa: CASSRSAGTYEQYF
cdr3_nt: TGTGCCAGCAGTCGGTCAGCGGGGACCTACGAGCAGTACTTC
d_call: TRBD2
v_call: TRBV27
clone_size: NA
j_call: TRBJ2-7

cdr3_aa: CASTRGQGPNTEAFF
cdr3_nt: TGTGCCAGCACCAGGGGCCAGGGACCGAACACTGAAGCTTTCTTT
d_call: NA
v_call: TRBV6-1
clone_size: NA
j_call: TRBJ1-1

cdr3_aa: CASSFLAATNEKLFF
cdr3_nt: TGTGCCAGCAGCTTTCTAGCAGCAACTAATGAAAAACTGTTTTTT
d_call: NA
v_call: TRBV7-9
clone_size: few
j_call: TRBJ1-4

cdr3_aa: CAWAPGEETQYF
cdr3_nt: TGTGCCTGGGCTCCCGGGGAAGAGACCCAGTACTTC
d_call: NA
v_call: TRBV30
clone_size: NA
j_call: TRBJ2-5

cdr3_aa: CATSRGQFHNSNQPQHF
cdr3_nt: TGTGCCACCAGCAGGGGACAGTTCCACAATAGCAATCAGCCCCAGCATTTT
d_call: TRBD1
v_call: TRBV15
clone_size: NA
j_call: TRBJ1-5

cdr3_aa: CSGDSLGNEQFF
cdr3_nt: TGCAGCGGCGACAGCCTAGGGAATGAGCAGTTCTTC
d_call: NA
v_call: TRBV29-1
clone_size: NA
j_call: TRBJ2-1

cdr3_aa: CASSYAWARMETQYF
cdr3_nt: TGTGCCAGCAGTTACGCGTGGGCCAGGATGGAGACCCAGTACTTC
d_call: NA
v_call: TRBV6-5
clone_size: NA
j_call: TRBJ2-5

cdr3_aa: CASSQATWGLGETQYF
cdr3_nt: TGCGCCAGCAGCCAGGCGACTTGGGGGCTGGGAGAGACCCAGTACTTC
d_call: NA
v_call: TRBV4-3
clone_size: once
j_call: TRBJ2-5

cdr3_aa: CASSVAAQGSPYGYTF
cdr3_nt: TGTGCCAGCAGCGTAGCAGCACAGGGTTCACCCTATGGCTACACCTTC
d_call: NA
v_call: TRBV9
clone_size: few
j_call: TRBJ1-2

cdr3_aa: CASSVGLAGGYEQYF
cdr3_nt: TGTGCCAGTAGTGTGGGACTAGCGGGAGGCTACGAGCAGTACTTC
d_call: TRBD2
v_call: TRBV19
clone_size: NA
j_call: TRBJ2-7

cdr3_aa: CASSDRGNEQYF
cdr3_nt: TGTGCCAGCAGCGACAGGGGAAACGAGCAGTACTTC
d_call: TRBD1
v_call: TRBV6-5
clone_size: NA
j_call: TRBJ2-7

cdr3_aa: CASSQELGGLGETQYF
cdr3_nt: TGTGCCAGCAGCCAAGAGCTGGGGGGATTAGGAGAGACCCAGTACTTC
d_call: NA
v_call: TRBV14
clone_size: few
j_call: TRBJ2-5

cdr3_aa: CASSFLAGKQETQYF
cdr3_nt: TGTGCCAGCAGCTTTTTAGCGGGAAAACAAGAGACCCAGTACTTC
d_call: TRBD2
v_call: TRBV7-2
clone_size: NA
j_call: TRBJ2-5

cdr3_aa: CASTGRGQETQYF
cdr3_nt: TGCGCCTCCACAGGGAGGGGGCAAGAGACCCAGTACTTC
d_call: NA
v_call: TRBV5-1
clone_size: NA
j_call: TRBJ2-5

cdr3_aa: CASSYSDQPQHF
cdr3_nt: TGTGCCAGCAGTTACTCCGATCAGCCCCAGCATTTT
d_call: NA
v_call: TRBV6-6
clone_size: NA
j_call: TRBJ1-5

cdr3_aa: CASSGRQDPYSNQPQHF
cdr3_nt: TGCGCCAGCAGTGGACGACAGGACCCCTACAGCAATCAGCCCCAGCATTTT
d_call: NA
v_call: TRBV10-1
clone_size: once
j_call: TRBJ1-5

cdr3_aa: CASRLPGTGGAGANVLTF
cdr3_nt: TGTGCCAGCAGATTACCTGGGACAGGGGGCGCTGGGGCCAACGTCCTGACTTTC
d_call: TRBD1
v_call: TRBV5-4
clone_size: NA
j_call: TRBJ2-6

cdr3_aa: CASSPHGETNTEAFF
cdr3_nt: TGTGCCAGCAGCCCTCACGGGGAGACGAACACTGAAGCTTTCTTT
d_call: NA
v_call: TRBV14
clone_size: few
j_call: TRBJ1-1

cdr3_aa: CAWSVQGGSYEQYF
cdr3_nt: TGTGCCTGGAGTGTACAGGGCGGTTCCTACGAGCAGTACTTC
d_call: NA
v_call: TRBV30
clone_size: NA
j_call: TRBJ2-7

cdr3_aa: CASKPSGGVTGELFF
cdr3_nt: TGTGCCAGCAAACCTAGCGGGGGGGTTACCGGGGAGCTGTTTTTT
d_call: TRBD2
v_call: TRBV6-5
clone_size: NA
j_call: TRBJ2-2

cdr3_aa: CASSMRQGATSYEQYF
cdr3_nt: TGTGCCAGTAGTATGCGACAGGGGGCTACGTCCTACGAGCAGTACTTC
d_call: TRBD1
v_call: TRBV19
clone_size: NA
j_call: TRBJ2-7

cdr3_aa: CASSLAGGPHNEQFF
cdr3_nt: TGCGCCAGCAGCCTCGCGGGAGGCCCCCACAATGAGCAGTTCTTC
d_call: TRBD2
v_call: TRBV4-1
clone_size: NA
j_call: TRBJ2-1

cdr3_aa: CASSSAYEQYF
cdr3_nt: TGTGCCAGCAGCTCCGCCTACGAGCAGTACTTC
d_call: NA
v_call: TRBV7-9
clone_size: few
j_call: TRBJ2-7

cdr3_aa: CASSHPGTGNYEQYF
cdr3_nt: TGCGCCAGCAGCCACCCCGGGACAGGGAACTACGAGCAGTACTTC
d_call: TRBD1
v_call: TRBV4-1
clone_size: NA
j_call: TRBJ2-7

cdr3_aa: CASSDILTSGSYEQYF
cdr3_nt: TGTGCCAGCAGTGATATTCTGACTAGCGGCTCCTACGAGCAGTACTTC
d_call: TRBD2
v_call: TRBV2
clone_size: once
j_call: TRBJ2-7

cdr3_aa: CASALGPSGSYEQYF
cdr3_nt: TGTGCCAGCGCCCTAGGGCCTAGCGGTTCCTACGAGCAGTACTTC
d_call: TRBD2
v_call: TRBV5-4
clone_size: NA
j_call: TRBJ2-7

cdr3_aa: CAIRDQDRGAFF
cdr3_nt: TGTGCCATCAGAGATCAAGACAGGGGAGCTTTCTTT
d_call: TRBD1
v_call: TRBV10-3
clone_size: NA
j_call: TRBJ1-1

cdr3_aa: CASSYQGHGNTIYF
cdr3_nt: TGTGCCAGCAGTTATCAGGGGCACGGAAACACCATATATTTT
d_call: NA
v_call: TRBV6-5
clone_size: NA
j_call: TRBJ1-3

cdr3_aa: CAWSVRRGLAGVSYEQYF
cdr3_nt: TGTGCCTGGAGTGTACGAAGGGGGTTGGCAGGGGTCTCCTACGAGCAGTACTTC
d_call: NA
v_call: TRBV30
clone_size: NA
j_call: TRBJ2-7

cdr3_aa: CASSQGTGGSPLHF
cdr3_nt: TGTGCCAGCAGCCAGGGGACAGGGGGGTCACCCCTCCACTTT
d_call: TRBD1
v_call: TRBV7-2
clone_size: NA
j_call: TRBJ1-6

cdr3_aa: CASSRGYSYEQYF
cdr3_nt: TGTGCCAGTAGTAGAGGTTACTCCTACGAGCAGTACTTC
d_call: NA
v_call: TRBV19
clone_size: NA
j_call: TRBJ2-7

cdr3_aa: CASSDRGLTSVGYTF
cdr3_nt: TGTGCCAGCAGCGACAGGGGGCTTACTTCCGTAGGCTACACCTTC
d_call: TRBD1
v_call: TRBV9
clone_size: NA
j_call: TRBJ1-2

cdr3_aa: CAISEFTGTASYNEQFF
cdr3_nt: TGTGCCATCAGTGAGTTTACCGGGACAGCCTCCTACAATGAGCAGTTCTTC
d_call: TRBD1
v_call: TRBV10-3
clone_size: NA
j_call: TRBJ2-1

cdr3_aa: CASSQGSHSYNEQFF
cdr3_nt: TGTGCCAGCAGCCAGGGGTCCCATTCCTACAATGAGCAGTTCTTC
d_call: NA
v_call: TRBV2
clone_size: NA
j_call: TRBJ2-1

cdr3_aa: CASSRGVYGYTF
cdr3_nt: TGTGCCAGTAGTAGGGGCGTCTATGGCTACACCTTC
d_call: NA
v_call: TRBV19
clone_size: NA
j_call: TRBJ1-2

cdr3_aa: CASSSPGGSQRYNEQFF
cdr3_nt: TGTGCCAGCAGCTCCCCGGGAGGGTCTCAACGCTACAATGAGCAGTTCTTC
d_call: TRBD2
v_call: TRBV7-9
clone_size: NA
j_call: TRBJ2-1

cdr3_aa: CASSLTAGYQETQYF
cdr3_nt: TGTGCCAGCAGCTTAACGGCGGGATACCAAGAGACCCAGTACTTC
d_call: NA
v_call: TRBV7-2
clone_size: once
j_call: TRBJ2-5

cdr3_aa: CATVSGSSNEQFF
cdr3_nt: TGTGCCACCGTTAGCGGGAGCTCCAATGAGCAGTTCTTC
d_call: TRBD2
v_call: TRBV6-5
clone_size: NA
j_call: TRBJ2-1

cdr3_aa: CASSLEGRAALDLAREQYF
cdr3_nt: TGTGCCAGCAGCTTAGAAGGTAGGGCAGCTCTCGATCTAGCGCGCGAGCAGTACTTC
d_call: NA
v_call: TRBV7-6
clone_size: few
j_call: TRBJ2-7